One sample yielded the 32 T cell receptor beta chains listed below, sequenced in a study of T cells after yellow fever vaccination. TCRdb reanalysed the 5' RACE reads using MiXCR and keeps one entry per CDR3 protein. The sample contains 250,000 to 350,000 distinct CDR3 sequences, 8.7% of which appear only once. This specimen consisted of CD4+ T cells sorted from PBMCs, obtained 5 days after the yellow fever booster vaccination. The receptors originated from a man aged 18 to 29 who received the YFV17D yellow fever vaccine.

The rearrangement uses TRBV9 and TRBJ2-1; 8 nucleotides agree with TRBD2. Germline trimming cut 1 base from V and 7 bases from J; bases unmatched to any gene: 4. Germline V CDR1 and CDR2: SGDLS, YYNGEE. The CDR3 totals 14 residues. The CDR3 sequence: CASSVSGGANEQFF. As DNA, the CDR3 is TGTGCCAGCAGCGTATCGGGGGGGGCTAATGAGCAGTTCTTC.

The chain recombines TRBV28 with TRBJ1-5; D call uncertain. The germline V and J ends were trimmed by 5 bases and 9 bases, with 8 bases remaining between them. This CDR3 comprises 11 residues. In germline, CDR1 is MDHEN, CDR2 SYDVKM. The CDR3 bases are TGTGCCAGCAGTAGGGAGCGGCCCCAGCATTTT. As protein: CASSRERPQHF.

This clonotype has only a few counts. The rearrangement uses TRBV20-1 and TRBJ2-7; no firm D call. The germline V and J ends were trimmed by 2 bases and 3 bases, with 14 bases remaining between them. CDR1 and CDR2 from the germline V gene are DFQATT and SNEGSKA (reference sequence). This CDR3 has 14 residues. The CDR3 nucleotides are TGCAGTGCTAGATTAAAGCCCGTTAGCTACGAGCAGTACTTC. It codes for CSARLKPVSYEQYF.

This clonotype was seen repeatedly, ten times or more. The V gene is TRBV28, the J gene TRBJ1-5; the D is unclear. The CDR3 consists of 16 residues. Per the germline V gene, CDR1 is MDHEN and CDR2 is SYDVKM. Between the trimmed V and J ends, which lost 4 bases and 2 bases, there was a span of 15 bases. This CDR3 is CASSWGIAPGNQPQHF. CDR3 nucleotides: TGTGCCAGCAGTTGGGGTATAGCGCCCGGCAATCAGCCCCAGCATTTT.

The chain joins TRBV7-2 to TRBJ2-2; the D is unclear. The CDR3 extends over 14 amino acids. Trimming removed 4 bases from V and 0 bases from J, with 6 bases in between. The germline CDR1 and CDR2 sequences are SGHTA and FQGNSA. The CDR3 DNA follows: TGTGCCAGCAGCTCGCTAGCGAACACCGGGGAGCTGTTTTTT. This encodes CASSSLANTGELFF.

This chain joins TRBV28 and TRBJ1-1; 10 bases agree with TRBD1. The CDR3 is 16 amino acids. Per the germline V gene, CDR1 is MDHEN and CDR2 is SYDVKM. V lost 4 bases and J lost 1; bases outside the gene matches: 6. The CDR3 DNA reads TGTGCCAGCAGTTCTGGACAGGGGGTAAGGAACACTGAAGCTTTCTTT. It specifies CASSSGQGVRNTEAFF.

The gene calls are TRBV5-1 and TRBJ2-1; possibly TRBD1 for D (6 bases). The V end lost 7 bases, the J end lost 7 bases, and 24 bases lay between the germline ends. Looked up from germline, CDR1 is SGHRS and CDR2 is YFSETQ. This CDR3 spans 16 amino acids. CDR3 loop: CASRVSPGDALNEQFF. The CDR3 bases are TGCGCCAGCCGCGTTTCCCCAGGGGATGCATTAAATGAGCAGTTCTTC.

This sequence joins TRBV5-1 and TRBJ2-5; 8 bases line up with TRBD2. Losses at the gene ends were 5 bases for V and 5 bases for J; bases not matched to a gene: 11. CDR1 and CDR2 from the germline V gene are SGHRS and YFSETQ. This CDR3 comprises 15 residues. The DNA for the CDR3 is TGCGCCAGCAGGCCGGGGGGGCCATCGTGGGAGACCCAGTACTTC. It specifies CASRPGGPSWETQYF.

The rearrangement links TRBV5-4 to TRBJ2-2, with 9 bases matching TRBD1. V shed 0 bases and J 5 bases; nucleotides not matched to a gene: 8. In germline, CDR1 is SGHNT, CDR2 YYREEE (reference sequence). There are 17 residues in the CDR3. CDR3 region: CASSLAPGQGRTGELFF. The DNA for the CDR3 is TGTGCCAGCAGCTTGGCCCCGGGACAGGGTAGGACCGGGGAGCTGTTTTTT.

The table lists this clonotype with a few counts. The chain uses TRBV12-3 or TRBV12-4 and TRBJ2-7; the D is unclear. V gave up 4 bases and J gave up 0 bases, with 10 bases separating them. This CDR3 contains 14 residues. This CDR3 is CASSSRQSSYEQYF. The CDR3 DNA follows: TGTGCCAGCAGTTCCCGGCAGAGCTCCTACGAGCAGTACTTC.

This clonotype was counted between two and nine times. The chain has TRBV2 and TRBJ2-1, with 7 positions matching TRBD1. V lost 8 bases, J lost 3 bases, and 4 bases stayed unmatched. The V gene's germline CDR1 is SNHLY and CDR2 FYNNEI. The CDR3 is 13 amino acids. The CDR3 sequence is CASLDRVYNEQFF. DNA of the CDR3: TGTGCCAGCCTCGACAGGGTCTACAATGAGCAGTTCTTC.

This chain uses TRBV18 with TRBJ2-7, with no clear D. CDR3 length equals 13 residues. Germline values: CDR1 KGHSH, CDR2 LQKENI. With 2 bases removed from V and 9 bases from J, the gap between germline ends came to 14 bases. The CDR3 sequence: CASSPGPASGQYV. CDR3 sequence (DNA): TGTGCCAGCTCACCAGGTCCAGCGTCCGGGCAGTACGTC.

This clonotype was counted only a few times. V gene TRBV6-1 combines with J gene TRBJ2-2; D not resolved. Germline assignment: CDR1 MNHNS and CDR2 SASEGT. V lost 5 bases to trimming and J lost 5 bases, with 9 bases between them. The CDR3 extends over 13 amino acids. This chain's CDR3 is CASSSWDTGELFF. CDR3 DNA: TGTGCCAGCAGTTCATGGGATACCGGGGAGCTGTTTTTT.

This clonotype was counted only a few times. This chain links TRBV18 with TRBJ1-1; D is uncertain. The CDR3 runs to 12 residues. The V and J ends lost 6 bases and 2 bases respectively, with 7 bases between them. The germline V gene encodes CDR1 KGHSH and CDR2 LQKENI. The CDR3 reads CASSEINTEAFF. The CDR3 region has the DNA TGTGCCAGCTCGGAGATTAACACTGAAGCTTTCTTT.

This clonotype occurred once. CDR3 amino acids: CASSRSQETQYF. As DNA, the CDR3 is TGCGCCAGCAGCCGCAGCCAAGAGACCCAGTACTTC. This chain uses TRBV5-1 with TRBJ2-5; D ambiguous. The germline CDR1 and CDR2 sequences are SGHRS and YFSETQ. The CDR3 sequence is 12 residues long. Trimming shortened V by 4 bases and J by 1 base, and 5 bases separated the two germline ends.

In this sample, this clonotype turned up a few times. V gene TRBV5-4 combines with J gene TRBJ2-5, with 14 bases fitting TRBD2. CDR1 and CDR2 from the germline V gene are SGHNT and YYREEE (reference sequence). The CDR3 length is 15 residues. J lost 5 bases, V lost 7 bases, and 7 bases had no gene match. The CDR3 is CASGGTSGGQETQYF. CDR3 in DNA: TGTGCCAGCGGGGGGACTAGCGGGGGTCAGGAGACCCAGTACTTC. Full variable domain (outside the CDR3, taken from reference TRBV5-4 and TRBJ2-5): ETGVTQSPTHLIKTRGQQVTLRCSSQSGHNTVSWYQQALGQGPQFIFQYYREEENGRGNFPPRFSGLQFPNYSSELNVNALELDDSALYLCASGGTSGGQETQYFGPGTRLLVL.

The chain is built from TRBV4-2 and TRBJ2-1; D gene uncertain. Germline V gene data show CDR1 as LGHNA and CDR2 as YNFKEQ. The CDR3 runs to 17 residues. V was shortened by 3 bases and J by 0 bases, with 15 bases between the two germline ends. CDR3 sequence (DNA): TGTGCCAGCAGCCAGCGGACGGCAGCTAGCTCCTACAATGAGCAGTTCTTC. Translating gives CASSQRTAASSYNEQFF.

The CDR3 is CASSLAGKWGFPDSYEQYF. CDR3 nucleotide sequence: TGTGCCAGCAGCTTAGCAGGGAAGTGGGGATTCCCTGACTCCTACGAGCAGTACTTC. J is TRBJ2-7 and V is TRBV7-9; D ambiguous. This CDR3 contains 19 residues. V was shortened by 0 bases and J by 0 bases, with 21 bases between the two germline ends. Looked up from germline, CDR1 is SEHNR and CDR2 is FQNEAQ (reference sequence).

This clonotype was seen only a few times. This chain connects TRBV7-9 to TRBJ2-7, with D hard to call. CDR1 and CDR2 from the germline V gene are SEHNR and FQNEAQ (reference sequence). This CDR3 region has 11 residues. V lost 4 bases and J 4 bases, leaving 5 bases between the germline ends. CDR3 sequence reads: CASSSAYEQYV. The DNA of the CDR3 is TGTGCCAGCAGCTCTGCGTACGAGCAGTACGTC.

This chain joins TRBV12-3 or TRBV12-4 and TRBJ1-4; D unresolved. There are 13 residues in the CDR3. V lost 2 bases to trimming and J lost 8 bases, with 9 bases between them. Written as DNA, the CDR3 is TGTGCCAGCAGTTTACATGGGAGCGAAAAACTGTTTTTT. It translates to CASSLHGSEKLFF.

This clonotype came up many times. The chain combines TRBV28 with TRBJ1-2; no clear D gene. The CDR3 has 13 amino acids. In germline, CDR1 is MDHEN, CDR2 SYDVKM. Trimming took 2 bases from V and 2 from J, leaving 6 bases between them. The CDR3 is CASSLTQNYGYTF. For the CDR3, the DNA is TGTGCCAGCAGTTTAACACAGAACTATGGCTACACCTTC.

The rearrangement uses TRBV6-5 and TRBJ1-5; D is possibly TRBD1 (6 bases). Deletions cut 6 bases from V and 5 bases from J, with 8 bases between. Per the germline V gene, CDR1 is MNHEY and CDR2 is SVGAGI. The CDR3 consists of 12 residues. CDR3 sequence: CASRGGDQPQHF. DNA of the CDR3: TGTGCCAGCAGAGGGGGAGATCAGCCCCAGCATTTT.

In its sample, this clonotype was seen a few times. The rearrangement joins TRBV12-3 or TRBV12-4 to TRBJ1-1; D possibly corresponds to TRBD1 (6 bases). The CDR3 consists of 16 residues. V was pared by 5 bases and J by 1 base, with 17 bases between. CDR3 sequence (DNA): TGTGCCAGCAGTCGAGACCACAGGGTTGGGAACACTGAAGCTTTCTTT. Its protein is CASSRDHRVGNTEAFF.

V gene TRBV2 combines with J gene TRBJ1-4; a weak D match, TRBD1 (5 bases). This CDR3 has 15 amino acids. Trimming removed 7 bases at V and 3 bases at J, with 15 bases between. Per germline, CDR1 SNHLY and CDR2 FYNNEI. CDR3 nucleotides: TGTGCCAGCATTACGGGACGTCTGTCTAATGAAAAACTGTTTTTT. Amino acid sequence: CASITGRLSNEKLFF.

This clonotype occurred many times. The CDR3 sequence is CASSQDQRTGELFF. The CDR3 region has the DNA TGCGCCAGCAGCCAAGATCAGCGCACCGGGGAGCTGTTTTTT. The gene calls are TRBV4-1 and TRBJ2-2; D is uncertain. The V end was cut by 0 bases, the J end by 4 bases, with 6 bases between. CDR1 and CDR2 from the germline V gene are MGHRA and YSYEKL. The CDR3 runs 14 residues.

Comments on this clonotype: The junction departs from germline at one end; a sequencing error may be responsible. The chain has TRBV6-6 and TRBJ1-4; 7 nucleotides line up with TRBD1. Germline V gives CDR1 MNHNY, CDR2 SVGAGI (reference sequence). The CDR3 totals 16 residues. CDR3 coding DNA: TGTGCCAGCAGGACAGGCGGGACAGACGAAATGAAAAATTTGGTTTTT. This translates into CASRTGGTDEMKNLVF.

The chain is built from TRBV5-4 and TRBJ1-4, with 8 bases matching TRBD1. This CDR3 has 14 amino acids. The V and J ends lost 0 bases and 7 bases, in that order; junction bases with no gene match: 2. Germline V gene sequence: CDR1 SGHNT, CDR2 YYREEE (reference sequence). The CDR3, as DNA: TGTGCCAGCAGCTTGGGGACAGGGATTGAAAAACTGTTTTTT. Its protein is CASSLGTGIEKLFF.

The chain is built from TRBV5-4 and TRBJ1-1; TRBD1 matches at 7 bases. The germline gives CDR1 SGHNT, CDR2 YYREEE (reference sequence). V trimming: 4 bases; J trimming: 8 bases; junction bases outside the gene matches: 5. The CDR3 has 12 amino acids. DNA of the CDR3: TGTGCCAGCAGCCACACGACAGGGGAAGCTTTCTTT. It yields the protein CASSHTTGEAFF.

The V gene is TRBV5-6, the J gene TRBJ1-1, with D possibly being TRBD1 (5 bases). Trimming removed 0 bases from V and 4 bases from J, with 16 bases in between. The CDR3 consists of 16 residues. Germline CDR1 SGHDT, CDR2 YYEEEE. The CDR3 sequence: CASSLDQGVVGTEAFF. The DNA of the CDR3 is TGTGCCAGCAGCTTGGATCAAGGGGTCGTGGGCACTGAAGCTTTCTTT.

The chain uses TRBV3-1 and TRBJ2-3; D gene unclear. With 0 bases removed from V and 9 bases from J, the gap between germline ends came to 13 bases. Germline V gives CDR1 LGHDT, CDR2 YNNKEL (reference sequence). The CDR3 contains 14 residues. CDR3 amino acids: CASSQEGTSLTQYF. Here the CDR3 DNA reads TGTGCCAGCAGCCAAGAAGGAACCAGCCTCACGCAGTATTTT.

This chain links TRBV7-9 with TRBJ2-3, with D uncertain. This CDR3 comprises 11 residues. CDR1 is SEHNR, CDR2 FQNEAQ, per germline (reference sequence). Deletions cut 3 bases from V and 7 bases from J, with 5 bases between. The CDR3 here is CASSLQHTQYF. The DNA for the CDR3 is TGTGCCAGCAGCTTGCAACATACGCAGTATTTT.

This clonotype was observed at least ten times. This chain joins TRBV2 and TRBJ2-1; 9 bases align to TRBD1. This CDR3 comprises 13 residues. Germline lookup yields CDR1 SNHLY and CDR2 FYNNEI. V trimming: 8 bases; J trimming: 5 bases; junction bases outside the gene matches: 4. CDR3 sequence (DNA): TGTGCCAGCCACCGGGACAGGGACAATGAGCAGTTCTTC. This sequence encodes CASHRDRDNEQFF.